This entry is about one T cell receptor (beta chain). This clone has just one count. Its cognate antigen has yet to be identified. Qualities for individual bases were not recorded, and no much larger clone is one base off. The label giving this sample's time point can be read as: baseline before first vaccination. The treatment or condition label for this specimen denotes: meningococcal conjugate vaccine given as trial control. Vaccinee samples were obtained from the UK trials COV001 and COV002, which included a single-blind randomized controlled phase 2/3 trial of AZD1222 (ChAdOx1 nCoV-19) in healthy adults. Trial participant PBMC samples were collected at day 0 and day 28 after the second dose for TCRbeta chain sequencing. This entry belongs to a study of T cell responses to AZD1222 COVID-19 vaccine (dated by TCRdb to about 2021). Background on the whole study: A total of over 230 trial participants underwent TCR sequencing, of whom 200 to 220 received two doses of AZD1222 and some 26 received two doses of the MenACWY control vaccine. Trial participants were enrolled into age subgroups of 18-55, 56-69 and 70-plus years, which contained 148, 28 and 57 TCR-sequenced participants, respectively. General study outcomes and caveats: Epitopes outside the regions mutated in the B.1.351 and B.1.1.7 variants were reportedly recognized by nearly half of the unique spike-specific TCRs. A significant rise in spike-specific TCR breadth and depth was observed after two AZD1222 doses relative to day 0 and relative to MenACWY recipients. Conclusions about previously exposed vaccinees are limited because only six or seven AZD1222 recipients were SARS-CoV-2 seropositive at baseline. CD4 TCRs associated with the vaccine covered the entire spike protein, and the dominant responses were in regions 160-218 and 743-854. Because no day 14 peak-response samples were available, repertoires were characterized only after the peak T cell response. Participants were mostly white British and included more females than males, and it was suggested by the authors that clonal diversity may have been underestimated. In the small 56-69-year group, the increase in depth fell short of significance, most likely because of low power.

The junction shows trimming of 5 bases on V and 1 base on J, plus 9 bases between the germline ends. The CDR3 has 13 amino acids, counting the end cysteine and phenylalanine. Here the CDR3 DNA is all that survives: 39 bases in frame from base 1. The CDR3 regions of human TCRbeta chains were analyzed by immunosequencing. The original pipeline was this. Repertoire TCRs were checked for matches against a reference library of SARS-CoV-2-specific TCRs that had been generated using the MIRA antigen-specificity platform. Breadth meant the fraction of unique TCRs that were SARS-CoV-2-associated, whereas depth meant the fraction of total T cells that were SARS-CoV-2-associated. Using the MIRA data, each spike-specific TCR was assigned both to the spike region to which the TCR was reactive and to a CD4 or CD8 class. Log10-transformed breadth and depth values were compared by one-way ANOVA with Sidak's multiple comparisons tests. TCRdb limited this immuneACCESS table to in-frame rearrangements with V and J called. A share of clones is missing; checked studies link under half to unresolved V genes, and the rest is unexplained. The V and J calls and the clone size are those of that table, but D and trimming were determined from the DNA. The sample table contains about 220,000 clones; only one count was recorded for just over 90% of them. The biggest ten clones account for 0.95% to 1.1% of the sample.

The V and J genes are TRBV12-3 or TRBV12-4 and TRBJ2-7; no D gene is confidently identified. The sample was peripheral blood, taken on day 0 of MenACWY control vaccination. The clonotype comes from an adult in good health. CDR3 region: CASSPRASYEQYF. The DNA sequence is as follows: TGTGCCAGCAGTCCCCGGGCATCCTACGAGCAGTACTTC.